This TCR beta chain was found in a study of technical replicates of blood from a few donors. This CDR3 region has 13 residues. CDR1 is SGHRS and CDR2 is YFSETQ in the germline V gene. The ends were cut back, 4 bases at V and 2 bases at J, with 10 bases in the middle. The repertoire was sequenced with immunoSEQ multiplex PCR; TCRdb's copy has only in-frame clones and lacks some. The sample has just under 100,000 clones, roughly 96% seen once. J is TRBJ2-7 and V is TRBV5-1; D might be TRBD1 (6 bases). The origin of this receptor is a human donor in good health. The specimen sequenced was T cells isolated from PBMCs. The CDR3 loop reads CASSIGQTYEQYF. In nucleotides, the CDR3 is TGCGCCAGCAGCATAGGACAGACCTACGAGCAGTACTTC.